These 13 T cell receptor beta chains originate from one sample sequenced in a study of identical twins. Via MiXCR, TCRdb re-called the 5' RACE reads, giving one row per CDR3 protein. The sample consists of just under 650,000 distinct CDR3 sequences, roughly 7.2% of them appearing once. These records were also assigned to another study, of yellow fever vaccine responses in identical twins.

Sequenced sample: PBMCs. The receptors stem from a woman in her late teens or twenties in good health.

This clonotype was recorded at least ten times. The chain combines TRBV5-6 with TRBJ2-7, with unresolved D. The CDR3 loop spans 11 amino acids. Trimming cost V 0 bases and J 6 bases, with 4 bases left between them. Germline CDR1 and CDR2: SGHDT and YYEEEE. The CDR3 is CASSLDREQYF. CDR3 DNA: TGTGCCAGCAGCTTGGATCGCGAGCAGTACTTC.

This clonotype was seen only a few times. This rearrangement joins TRBV15 to TRBJ2-3; D assignment may be TRBD1 or TRBD2 (5 bases each). This CDR3 is built from 15 residues. Trimming cost V 1 base and J 2 bases, with 10 bases left between them. CDR1 and CDR2 from the germline V gene are LNHNV and YYDKDF (reference sequence). The CDR3 region is CATSRGPGTTDTQYF. CDR3 DNA: TGTGCCACCAGCAGAGGCCCCGGGACCACAGATACGCAGTATTTT.

J is TRBJ1-1 and V is TRBV27, with 7 positions matching TRBD1. The germline V gene has CDR1 MNHEY and CDR2 SMNVEV (reference sequence). This CDR3 comprises 15 residues. J gave up 4 bases and V 4 bases, and 9 bases lay outside the gene matches. The CDR3 sequence is CASSSRQGGFTEAFF. The CDR3, as DNA: TGTGCCAGCAGTTCACGACAGGGAGGTTTCACTGAAGCTTTCTTT.

Details on this clonotype: This may be a read error, as it is one base from a much larger clone. The chain employs TRBV13 and TRBJ2-7, with 9 positions matching TRBD1. From germline, CDR1 is PRHDT and CDR2 FYEKMQ (reference sequence). This CDR3 has 13 residues. The DNA for the CDR3 is TGTGTCAGCAGCTTAGGGGACAGGGCCGAGCAGTACGTC. Its protein is CVSSLGDRAEQYV.

The chain is built from TRBV20-1 and TRBJ2-6; 8 bases align to TRBD2. V shed 5 bases and J 2 bases; nucleotides not matched to a gene: 8. There are 16 residues in the CDR3. CDR1 and CDR2 (germline): DFQATT, SNEGSKA (reference sequence). This CDR3 reads CSAPKAGAAGANVLTF. CDR3 nucleotide sequence: TGCAGTGCTCCTAAAGCGGGGGCCGCTGGGGCCAACGTCCTGACTTTC.

This clonotype was observed a few times. This chain links TRBV29-1 with TRBJ2-2; D uncertain. The germline gives CDR1 SQVTM, CDR2 ANQGSEA. The CDR3 totals 13 residues. Trimming left V 7 bases short and J 6 bases short, with 15 bases between. The CDR3 here is CSARPLAAGELFF. In DNA, the CDR3 is TGCAGCGCCCGACCCCTGGCGGCCGGGGAGCTGTTTTTT.

This clonotype has ten or more counts. This chain uses TRBV11-2 with TRBJ2-7; D call uncertain. The CDR3 contains 14 residues. Germline lookup yields CDR1 SGHAT and CDR2 FQNNGV. Trimming removed 3 bases at V and 4 bases at J, with 13 bases between. The CDR3 region is CASSFETFVYEQYF. DNA for the CDR3: TGTGCCAGCAGCTTTGAAACTTTCGTTTACGAGCAGTACTTC. Together with reference TRBV11-2 and TRBJ2-7, the CDR3 gives the full variable domain: EAGVAQSPRYKIIEKRQSVAFWCNPISGHATLYWYQQILGQGPKLLIQFQNNGVVDDSQLPKDRFSAERLKGVDSTLKIQPAKLEDSAVYLCASSFETFVYEQYFGPGTRLTVT.

The gene calls are TRBV6-1 and TRBJ2-7; 9 bases map to TRBD2. The germline gives CDR1 MNHNS, CDR2 SASEGT. Unmatched junction bases numbered 10, after V lost 7 bases and J lost 3 bases. CDR3 length equals 15 residues. The CDR3 reads CASTKRVSGGYEQYF. The CDR3 DNA reads as TGTGCCAGCACCAAGAGGGTTAGCGGGGGCTACGAGCAGTACTTC.

The table lists this clonotype with a few counts. The chain recombines TRBV5-1 with TRBJ1-6; maybe TRBD1 (6 bases). The CDR3 contains 15 residues. CDR1 and CDR2 (germline): SGHRS, YFSETQ. V lost 4 bases and J lost 6, with 14 bases in between. The CDR3 sequence is CASSPGDMSNSPLHF. CDR3 DNA: TGCGCCAGCAGCCCCGGGGACATGAGTAATTCACCCCTCCACTTT.

This clonotype has only a few counts. The chain joins TRBV3-1 to TRBJ1-1; 7 positions agree with TRBD1. This CDR3 region has 13 residues. J lost 4 bases, V lost 6 bases, and 5 bases had no gene match. Germline CDR1 reads LGHDT; CDR2 reads YNNKEL (reference sequence). This CDR3 is CASRRGQATEAFF. The DNA of the CDR3 is TGTGCCAGCAGGCGCGGACAGGCCACTGAAGCTTTCTTT. The variable domain in full, with the rest retrieved from reference TRBV3-1 and TRBJ1-1, is DTAVSQTPKYLVTQMGNDKSIKCEQNLGHDTMYWYKQDSKKFLKIMFSYNNKELIINETVPNRFSPKSPDKAHLNLHINSLELGDSAVYFCASRRGQATEAFFGQGTRLTVV.

The rearrangement links TRBV3-1 to TRBJ2-5, with D possibly being TRBD1 or TRBD2 (6 bases each). V was trimmed by 1 base and J by 3 bases, leaving 15 bases between them. From germline, CDR1 is LGHDT and CDR2 YNNKEL (reference sequence). This CDR3 contains 16 residues. CDR3 sequence: CASSQVGGRLKETQYF. The CDR3 region has the DNA TGTGCCAGCAGCCAAGTGGGGGGCCGACTCAAAGAGACCCAGTACTTC.

V usage is TRBV24-1 and J usage is TRBJ2-2; 10 bases match TRBD1. The CDR3 has 15 amino acids. Germline V gene data show CDR1 as KGHDR and CDR2 as SFDVKD. Germline trimming cut 9 bases from V and 6 bases from J; bases unmatched to any gene: 9. CDR3 loop: CATGQGVGFAGELFF. The DNA for the CDR3 is TGTGCCACCGGACAGGGGGTCGGTTTTGCCGGGGAGCTGTTTTTT.

This clonotype was observed a few times. The chain uses TRBV7-8 and TRBJ1-2, with 7 bases lining up with TRBD1. V trimming: 1 base; J trimming: 5 bases; junction bases outside the gene matches: 10. This CDR3 has 16 residues. Looked up from germline, CDR1 is SGHVS and CDR2 is FQNEAQ. The DNA for the CDR3 is TGTGCCAGCAGCTTAGGGTTTGGGGACAGTGGATATGGCTACACCTTC. Protein product: CASSLGFGDSGYGYTF.